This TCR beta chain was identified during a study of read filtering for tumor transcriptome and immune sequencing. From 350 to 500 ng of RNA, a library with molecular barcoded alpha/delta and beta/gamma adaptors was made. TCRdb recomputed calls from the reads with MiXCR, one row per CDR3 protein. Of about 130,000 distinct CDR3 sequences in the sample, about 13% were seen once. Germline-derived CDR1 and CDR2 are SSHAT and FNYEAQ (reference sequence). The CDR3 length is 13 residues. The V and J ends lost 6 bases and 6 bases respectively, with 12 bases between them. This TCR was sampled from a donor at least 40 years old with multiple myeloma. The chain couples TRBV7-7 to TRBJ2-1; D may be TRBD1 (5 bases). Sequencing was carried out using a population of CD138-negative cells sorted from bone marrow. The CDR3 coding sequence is TGTGCCAGCAGTCAGGGCACAGTCAATGAGCAGTTCTTC. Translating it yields CASSQGTVNEQFF.